A single TCR beta chain is shown here with its context. These data originate in a study of cytomegalovirus exposure and HLA in healthy donors. Primers for the PCR totalled 60 Vbeta and 13 Jbeta. Sequenced by immunoSEQ multiplex PCR; TCRdb stores in-frame clones only, minus some. Of about 160,000 clones in the sample, around 83% were seen once. Trimming removed 0 bases at V and 4 bases at J, with 16 bases between. This CDR3 has 16 residues. Germline V gene lookup returns CDR1 SGDLS and CDR2 YYNGEE. Sequencing was carried out using PBMCs. The rearrangement joins TRBV9 to TRBJ2-5; a possible D gene is TRBD2 (6 bases). This TCR came from a man in his fifties in good health and CMV-seropositive. CDR3 protein: CASSVEGSGVRETQYF. Here the CDR3 DNA reads TGTGCCAGCAGCGTAGAAGGATCGGGGGTGCGAGAGACCCAGTACTTC.